One and the same sample provided the 3 T cell receptor beta chains below, sequenced in a study of T cell responses to AZD1222 COVID-19 vaccine. Data came from immunoSEQ multiplex PCR; TCRdb stores just in-frame clones and leaves some out. The sample holds fewer than 120,000 clones, 85% to 95% seen once. The starting material was peripheral blood, obtained on day 0 of AZD1222 vaccination. These TCRs come from an adult in good health.

This clone has a single count. The chain uses TRBV28 and TRBJ1-2, with 10 bases identical to TRBD1. The trim removed 6 bases at V and 5 bases at J, leaving 3 bases unmatched. This CDR3 comprises 13 residues. Germline CDR1 is MDHEN and CDR2 is SYDVKM. CDR3 bases: TGTGCCAGCAGGGGGGACAGGGGTTATGGCTACACCTTC. Its protein is CASRGDRGYGYTF.

CDR3: CASSITGSYEQYF. CDR3 nucleotides: TGTGCCAGTAGTATCACAGGCTCCTACGAGCAGTACTTC. The chain employs TRBV19 and TRBJ2-7; a weak D match, TRBD1 (5 bases). Trimming pared 3 bases from V and 0 bases from J, leaving 6 bases between. Germline CDR1 reads LNHDA; CDR2 reads SQIVND (reference sequence). The CDR3 length is 13 residues. Based on the CDR3 plus reference TRBV19 and TRBJ2-7, the full variable domain is DGGITQSPKYLFRKEGQNVTLSCEQNLNHDAMYWYRQDPGQGLRLIYYSQIVNDFQKGDIAEGYSVSREKKESFPLTVTSAQKNPTAFYLCASSITGSYEQYFGPGTRLTVT.

The V call is TRBV30, the J call TRBJ1-6; unclear D gene. V lost 0 bases and J 3 bases, leaving 9 bases between the germline ends. Germline lookup yields CDR1 GTSNPN and CDR2 SVGIG (reference sequence). The CDR3 length is 15 residues. CDR3 sequence (DNA): TGTGCCTGGAGTGTTTCGGTGTTCTATAATTCACCCCTCCACTTT. Its translation: CAWSVSVFYNSPLHF. The full variable domain, with the rest looked up from reference TRBV30 and TRBJ1-6, is SQTIHQWPATLVQPVGSPLSLECTVEGTSNPNLYWYRQAAGRGLQLLFYSVGIGQISSEVPQNLSASRPQDRQFILSSKKLLLSDSGFYLCAWSVSVFYNSPLHFGNGTRLTVT.